Each of the 14 T cell receptor beta chains below was sequenced from the same sample in a study of Ad26.COV2.S vaccination and SARS-CoV-2 variants. Stated treatment: 15 to 20 received Ad26.COV2.S at low or high dose, single or two shots; roughly five received placebo; per-sample allocation not given. Specimens were obtained on day 63 following the first vaccine or placebo injection. Sequenced by immunoSEQ multiplex PCR; TCRdb stores in-frame clones only, minus some. The sample has 320,000 or so clones, roughly 90% seen once; the top ten hold roughly 6%. The specimen comprised peripheral blood, sampled in a trial of Ad26.COV2.S vaccine versus placebo. The receptor source for this set is a person aged 18-65 years who received the Ad26.COV2.S COVID-19 vaccine or a placebo.

This clone was picked up a small number of times. This chain uses TRBV5-1 with TRBJ2-7; tentatively, D is TRBD2 (6 bases). V was trimmed by 2 bases and J by 3 bases, leaving 12 bases between them. The CDR3 contains 14 residues. Germline V lookup: CDR1 SGHRS, CDR2 YFSETQ. Here the CDR3 reads CASSFGGDYYEQYF. The CDR3 DNA follows: TGCGCCAGCAGCTTCGGGGGAGACTACTACGAGCAGTACTTC.

The chain recombines TRBV18 with TRBJ1-2; D might be TRBD1 (6 bases). This CDR3 comprises 15 residues. Per germline, CDR1 KGHSH and CDR2 LQKENI. Between the trimmed V and J ends, which lost 0 bases and 4 bases, there was a span of 12 bases. The chain's CDR3 is CASSPPGQTPYGYTF. DNA for the CDR3: TGTGCCAGCTCACCACCCGGACAGACCCCCTATGGCTACACCTTC. Full variable domain (remainder filled in from reference TRBV18 and TRBJ1-2): NAGVMQNPRHLVRRRGQEARLRCSPMKGHSHVYWYRQLPEEGLKFMVYLQKENIIDESGMPKERFSAEFPKEGPSILRIQQVVRGDSAAYFCASSPPGQTPYGYTFGSGTRLTVV.

V usage is TRBV7-9 and J usage is TRBJ2-3; the D gene is possibly TRBD1 (5 bases). Germline lookup yields CDR1 SEHNR and CDR2 FQNEAQ (reference sequence). The CDR3 spans 15 residues. With 1 base removed from V and 4 bases from J, the gap between germline ends came to 12 bases. The CDR3, as DNA: TGTGCCAGCAGCTTAGTTAGCAGGGCCGCAGATACGCAGTATTTT. It translates to CASSLVSRAADTQYF.

This chain joins TRBV7-9 and TRBJ2-2; no definite D call. The germline CDR1 and CDR2 sequences are SEHNR and FQNEAQ (reference sequence). CDR3 length: 16 residues. V lost 3 bases to trimming and J lost 0 bases, with 11 bases between them. CDR3 in DNA: TGTGCCAGCAGCTTGGGCGATCACGCGAACACCGGGGAGCTGTTTTTT. Its translation: CASSLGDHANTGELFF.

The CDR3 is CAIRSGGAADTQYF. DNA of the CDR3: TGTGCCATCAGAAGCGGGGGGGCCGCAGATACGCAGTATTTT. The chain joins TRBV10-3 to TRBJ2-3, with TRBD2 matching 10 bases. This CDR3 region has 14 residues. The germline V gene has CDR1 ENHRY and CDR2 SYGVKD. The V gene end was trimmed by 6 bases and the J gene end by 4 bases; junction bases not matched to a gene: 4.

The chain couples TRBV7-9 to TRBJ2-3; 7 bases agree with TRBD1. The V gene end was trimmed by 5 bases and the J gene end by 4 bases; junction bases not matched to a gene: 6. CDR1 is SEHNR, CDR2 FQNEAQ, per germline (reference sequence). The CDR3 sequence is 14 residues long. In nucleotides, the CDR3 is TGTGCCAGCAGCCACAGGGGAGTTGCAGATACGCAGTATTTT. Protein sequence: CASSHRGVADTQYF. Looking up the rest from reference TRBV7-9 and TRBJ2-3 gives the full variable domain: DTGVSQNPRHKITKRGQNVTFRCDPISEHNRLYWYRQTLGQGPEFLTYFQNEAQLEKSRLLSDRFSAERPKGSFSTLEIQRTEQGDSAMYLCASSHRGVADTQYFGPGTRLTVL.

J is TRBJ2-7 and V is TRBV5-1, with D possibly TRBD2 on 6 matching bases. V was cut by 6 bases and J by 6 bases, with 16 bases left in between. The length of the CDR3 is 13 residues. Germline values: CDR1 SGHRS, CDR2 YFSETQ. CDR3 nucleotide sequence: TGCGCCAGCACCCACGGCAGGGAGGTCGAGCAGTACTTC. Amino acid sequence: CASTHGREVEQYF. The whole variable domain, remainder taken from reference TRBV5-1 and TRBJ2-7, is KAGVTQTPRYLIKTRGQQVTLSCSPISGHRSVSWYQQTPGQGLQFLFEYFSETQRNKGNFPGRFSGRQFSNSRSEMNVSTLELGDSALYLCASTHGREVEQYFGPGTRLTVT.

This clone was picked up a small number of times. At the DNA level, this CDR3 is encoded by other sequences in the same sample as well. The V and J genes are TRBV13 and TRBJ2-3, with a weak D call TRBD1 (5 bases). The CDR3 loop spans 11 amino acids. V gave up 4 bases and J gave up 6 bases, with 5 bases separating them. Germline assignment: CDR1 PRHDT and CDR2 FYEKMQ (reference sequence). The DNA of the CDR3 is TGTGCCAGCAGCTCAGGGGATACGCAGTATTTT. Its protein is CASSSGDTQYF. The entire variable domain, with the rest obtained from reference TRBV13 and TRBJ2-3, is as follows: AAGVIQSPRHLIKEKRETATLKCYPIPRHDTVYWYQQGPGQDPQFLISFYEKMQSDKGSIPDRFSAQQFSDYHSELNMSSLELGDSALYFCASSSGDTQYFGPGTRLTVL.

This clone has only a few counts. This chain links TRBV27 with TRBJ1-2; D not resolved. The ends were cut back, 0 bases at V and 7 bases at J, with 9 bases in the middle. This CDR3 spans 13 amino acids. CDR1 MNHEY and CDR2 SMNVEV come from the germline V gene (reference sequence). The DNA of the CDR3 is TGTGCCAGCAGTTTATCGGCCCTAAGTGGCTACACCTTC. Residues: CASSLSALSGYTF.

The chain employs TRBV4-3 and TRBJ2-7, with 7 positions matching TRBD2. Germline V gene lookup returns CDR1 LGHNA and CDR2 YSLEER. The length of the CDR3 is 13 residues. J gave up 7 bases and V 0 bases, and 3 bases lay outside the gene matches. Written as DNA, the CDR3 is TGCGCCAGCAGCCAAGATATGGGGGGGGAGCAGTACGTC. As protein: CASSQDMGGEQYV.

The chain uses TRBV27 and TRBJ2-3; no definite D call. Germline assignment: CDR1 MNHEY and CDR2 SMNVEV (reference sequence). Trimming took 5 bases from V and 3 from J, leaving 3 bases between them. The CDR3 spans 11 residues. The DNA for the CDR3 is TGTGCCAGCAGTACTACAGATACGCAGTATTTT. The encoded protein is CASSTTDTQYF.

This chain links TRBV7-2 with TRBJ2-7, with D tentatively TRBD2 (6 bases). CDR1 SGHTA and CDR2 FQGNSA come from the germline V gene. Trimming stripped 3 bases from V and 5 bases from J, with 17 bases between. This CDR3 region has 15 residues. The CDR3 DNA reads as TGTGCCAGCAGCTTCGAAGGCCCGGGGGTCGACGAGCAGTACTTC. This gives the protein CASSFEGPGVDEQYF.

The V call is TRBV9, the J call TRBJ1-1; tentative D call: TRBD1 (6 bases). Trimming removed 5 bases from V and 2 bases from J, with 16 bases in between. CDR1 and CDR2 from the germline V gene are SGDLS and YYNGEE. The CDR3 totals 15 residues. CDR3 loop: CASSEVGGYNTEAFF. In nucleotides, the CDR3 is TGTGCCAGCAGTGAGGTGGGGGGCTACAACACTGAAGCTTTCTTT.

The chain is built from TRBV19 and TRBJ1-1; D not resolved. Germline CDR1 reads LNHDA; CDR2 reads SQIVND (reference sequence). The CDR3 runs to 13 residues. The V end was cut by 7 bases, the J end by 3 bases, with 12 bases between. CDR3 residues: CASKVRFDTEAFF. The CDR3, as DNA: TGTGCCAGTAAGGTGCGTTTTGACACTGAAGCTTTCTTT.